Listed here are 4 T cell receptor beta chains from one sample, sequenced in a study of post-analysis software for immune sequencing data. The study, taken as a whole, reports: Compared with controls, patients had more of about five TRBV segments, including TRBV5-6, TRBV5-1 and TRBV20-1.

These receptors are not linked to any known antigen. The TCR beta cDNA libraries carried unique molecular identifiers. MiXCR, run by TCRdb on the PCR reads, gives a single entry per CDR3 protein. The data contain hundreds of thousands of distinct CDR3 sequences, about 27% of them singletons. Sequences were obtained from blood. The receptor source for this set is a girl aged 5 to 17 with multiple sclerosis.

This sequence joins TRBV15 and TRBJ2-4; D call uncertain. The J call may be in error: the DNA end matches TRBJ2-7 better. This CDR3 region has 13 residues. Germline V CDR1 and CDR2: LNHNV, YYDKDF (reference sequence). The CDR3 loop reads CATSRDVGNEQYF. CDR3 coding DNA: TGTGCCACCAGCAGAGATGTGGGGAACGAGCAGTACTTC.

This clonotype was recorded at least ten times. The chain combines TRBV20-1 with TRBJ1-2; D ambiguous. The germline V and J ends were trimmed by 0 bases and 4 bases, with 12 bases remaining between them. Germline lookup yields CDR1 DFQATT and CDR2 SNEGSKA (reference sequence). The CDR3 loop spans 14 amino acids. The CDR3 DNA follows: TGCAGTGCTAGAGAGGTCGCGGGCTCCTATGGCTACACCTTC. Amino acids: CSAREVAGSYGYTF.

This clonotype occurred a few times. This chain uses TRBV9 with TRBJ2-5; possibly TRBD2 for D (6 bases). The DNA end lines up better with TRBJ2-7; the J call may be wrong. This CDR3 region has 16 residues. CDR1 and CDR2 (germline): SGDLS, YYNGEE. The CDR3 sequence is CASTRGGANPPYEQYF. The CDR3 coding sequence is TGTGCCAGCACCCGAGGAGGGGCCAACCCCCCTTACGAGCAGTACTTC.

This chain links TRBV29-1 with TRBJ1-3; weak D call: TRBD1 (6 bases). Germline CDR1 and CDR2: SQVTM and ANQGSEA. The CDR3 has 13 amino acids. Trimming cost V 6 bases and J 4 bases, with 13 bases left between them. This CDR3 reads CSVGATGGNTIYF. CDR3 nucleotide sequence: TGCAGCGTGGGGGCCACTGGCGGAAACACCATATATTTT.